The present T cell receptor (beta chain) was sequenced within a study of T cell responses to AZD1222 COVID-19 vaccine. Study observations and caveats: At baseline, just a handful of AZD1222 recipients tested seropositive.

Per germline, CDR1 LGHNA and CDR2 YSLEER. V dropped 2 bases and J dropped 10 bases, with 18 bases sitting between them. The CDR3 sequence is 16 residues long. A remark on this clone: Its antigen is unidentified.

Libraries were prepared by immunoSEQ multiplex PCR; TCRdb keeps only in-frame clonotypes and omits some of them. The top ten hold less than 4% of the sample, which has around 120,000 clones, around 90% seen once. The sequenced sample was peripheral blood, obtained 28 days after the second AZD1222 dose. The chain joins TRBV4-3 to TRBJ1-6; unclear D gene. This receptor was identified in an adult who received the AZD1222 COVID-19 vaccine. CDR3: CASSQRWAAEGSPLHF. CDR3 nucleotides: TGCGCCAGCAGCCAAAGGTGGGCGGCGGAAGGGTCACCCCTCCACTTT.